The clone carrying this TCR beta chain was recorded once. The protocol was immunoSEQ multiplex PCR, while the TCRdb copy is restricted to in-frame clones and leaves out a portion. The table includes 70,000 to 95,000 clones, roughly 76% detected once. These data come from a study of blood T cell repertoires in COVID-19. Overall study context: T cells, B-cell-depleted T cells, or PBMCs provided the cDNA or gDNA that served as material.

This CDR3 comprises 14 residues. V lost 7 bases and J lost 0, with 10 bases in between. The V gene's germline CDR1 is SGHVS and CDR2 FQNEAQ. Source material: peripheral blood. The chain couples TRBV7-8 to TRBJ1-5; D is ambiguous. The receptor was derived from an older woman with acute or convalescent COVID-19. The DNA for the CDR3 is TGTGCCAGCAAGGACGGACTTAGCAATCAGCCCCAGCATTTT. Its translation: CASKDGLSNQPQHF.